This T cell receptor beta chain was found in a study of blood T cell repertoires in COVID-19. Whole-study context: Both acute and convalescent COVID-19 samples were obtained from the United States, Italy and Spain.

CDR3 length: 16 residues. V lost 0 bases and J 6 bases, leaving 18 bases between the germline ends. The germline V gene has CDR1 SGHRS and CDR2 YFSETQ. Original data processing: Amplifying reference gene primers gave estimates of nucleated cell counts. Here immunoSEQ multiplex PCR was the method, and the copy in TCRdb shows in-frame clones only, minus some. V and J calls and clone size come straight from that table; D and trimming were deduced from the DNA. This table has almost 80,000 clones, roughly 90% appearing once. This clone was seen once. The sequenced sample consisted of peripheral blood. The genes are TRBV5-1 and TRBJ1-2; weak D call: TRBD1 (6 bases). The receptor's source is a woman aged 80 or older with acute or convalescent COVID-19. For the CDR3, the DNA is TGCGCCAGCAGCTTGGCCGCCGCACAGGGTAGTCATGGCTACACCTTC. Translated: CASSLAAAQGSHGYTF.